This TCR beta chain was documented in a study of metastatic and nonmetastatic thyroid tumors. This clone was counted ten times or more. Its specificity is unknown. Study observations and caveats: Significantly greater TCR beta diversity was reportedly found in malignant thyroid tumors than in benign nodules (in blood and tumor).

Germline V CDR1 and CDR2: MGHRA, YSYEKL. This CDR3 is built from 15 residues. The V gene end was trimmed by 1 base and the J gene end by 4 bases; junction bases not matched to a gene: 5. All patients were treatment-naive before thyroid surgery. With MiXCR, TCRdb reprocessed the PCR reads. The sample lists about 14,000 clones; around 20% were seen once. This sequence joins TRBV4-1 and TRBJ2-7, with 9 bases that match TRBD2. The clonotype comes from a female donor with papillary thyroid cancer or a benign thyroid nodule (not recorded which). Some clones in this sample may be carry-over from other donors' samples. What was sequenced was blood. DNA of the CDR3: TGCGCCAGCAGCCAAGTTGTTAGCGGGGGATACGAGCAGTACTTC. Translation: CASSQVVSGGYEQYF.